The 2 T cell receptor beta chains below come from one sample, sequenced in a study of T cells in Graves' hyperthyroidism and ophthalmopathy. TCR beta CDR3 region amplification was performed from RNA transcripts. Carried out on the TCR CDR3, a first-round RT-PCR used the HTBI primer set. TCRdb redid the calling of the multiplex PCR reads with MiXCR, one entry per CDR3 protein. The table records fewer than 350,000 distinct CDR3 sequences, approximately 18% of them present only once. The sample taken for sequencing was blood. These receptors were taken from a woman aged 45-65 years with Graves' hyperthyroidism.

This clonotype has ten or more counts. The chain joins TRBV28 to TRBJ2-7; D gene uncertain. This CDR3 has 11 residues. The germline V gene encodes CDR1 MDHEN and CDR2 SYDVKM. Trimming left V 7 bases short and J 3 bases short, with 7 bases between. DNA for the CDR3: TGTGCCAGCAATGCTAACTACGAGCAGTACTTC. Its translation is CASNANYEQYF.

Many counts were recorded for this clonotype. The V gene is TRBV3-1, the J gene TRBJ2-3; 7 bases fit TRBD2. CDR3 size: 14 residues. CDR1 and CDR2 from the germline V gene are LGHDT and YNNKEL (reference sequence). With V trimmed by 1 base and J by 4 bases, 2 bases remained unmatched. The CDR3 protein is CASSQGLASDTQYF. Written as DNA, the CDR3 is TGTGCCAGCAGCCAAGGACTAGCCTCAGATACGCAGTATTTT.